This T cell receptor (beta chain) originates from a study of T cell responses to AZD1222 COVID-19 vaccine. Note on this clone: The antigen is not known.

This CDR3 comprises 15 residues. CDR1 is MNHEY and CDR2 is SMNVEV in the germline V gene (reference sequence). Trimming left V 2 bases short and J 3 bases short, with 12 bases between. Only in-frame clones appear in the TCRdb table, and some are missing; sequencing was by immunoSEQ multiplex PCR. The sample has over 70,000 clones, over 60% seen once. Notes on the study in general: Repertoire sampling occurred only after the peak T cell response. Reports indicate that nearly half of spike-specific TCRs are directed at unmutated variant regions. Researchers report vaccine-associated CD4 TCRs spanning spike, with dominance at 160-218 and 743-854.

The chain is built from TRBV27 and TRBJ2-3; D assignment may be TRBD1 or TRBD2 (6 bases each). Here the sequenced sample was peripheral blood, taken 28 days after the second dose of the MenACWY control vaccine. This receptor was obtained from an adult who received the MenACWY meningococcal vaccine as a control. The CDR3 sequence is CASSLVGGRTDTQYF. The CDR3 nucleotides are TGTGCCAGCAGTTTAGTAGGGGGGAGGACAGATACGCAGTATTTT.